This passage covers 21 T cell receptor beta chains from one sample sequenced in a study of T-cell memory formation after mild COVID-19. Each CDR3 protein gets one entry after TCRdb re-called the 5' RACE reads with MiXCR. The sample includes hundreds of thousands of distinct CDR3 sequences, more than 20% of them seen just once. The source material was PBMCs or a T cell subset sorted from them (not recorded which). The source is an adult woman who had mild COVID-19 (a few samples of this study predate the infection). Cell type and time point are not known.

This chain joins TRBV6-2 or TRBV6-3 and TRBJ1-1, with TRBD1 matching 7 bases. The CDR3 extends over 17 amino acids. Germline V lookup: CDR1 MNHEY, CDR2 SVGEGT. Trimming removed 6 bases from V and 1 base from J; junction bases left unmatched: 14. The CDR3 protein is CASRPYTPDRRNTEAFF. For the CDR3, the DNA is TGTGCCAGCAGACCCTACACACCGGACAGGAGGAACACTGAAGCTTTCTTT.

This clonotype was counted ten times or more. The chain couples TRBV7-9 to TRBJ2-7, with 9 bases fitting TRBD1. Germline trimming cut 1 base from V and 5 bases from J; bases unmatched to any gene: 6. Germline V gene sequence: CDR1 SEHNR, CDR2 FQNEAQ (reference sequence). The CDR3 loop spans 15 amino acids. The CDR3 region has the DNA TGTGCCAGCAGCTTAGGTTCCGGGACAGGGAACGAGCAGTACTTC. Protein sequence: CASSLGSGTGNEQYF.

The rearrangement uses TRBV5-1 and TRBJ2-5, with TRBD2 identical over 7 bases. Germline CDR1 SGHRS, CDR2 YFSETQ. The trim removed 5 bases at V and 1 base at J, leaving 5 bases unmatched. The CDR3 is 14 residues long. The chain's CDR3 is CASRWEGGQETQYF. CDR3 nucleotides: TGCGCCAGCAGGTGGGAGGGAGGCCAAGAGACCCAGTACTTC.

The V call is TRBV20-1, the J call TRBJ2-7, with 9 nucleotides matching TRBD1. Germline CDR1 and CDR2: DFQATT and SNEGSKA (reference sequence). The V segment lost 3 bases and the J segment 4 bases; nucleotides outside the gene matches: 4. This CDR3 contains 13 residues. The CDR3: CSARTGGFYEQYF. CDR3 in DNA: TGCAGTGCTAGGACAGGGGGTTTTTACGAGCAGTACTTC.

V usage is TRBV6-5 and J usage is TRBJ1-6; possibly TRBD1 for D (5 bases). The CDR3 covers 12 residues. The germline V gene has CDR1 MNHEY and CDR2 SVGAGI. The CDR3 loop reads CASTAGGSPLHF. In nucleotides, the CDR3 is TGTGCATCAACCGCTGGGGGTTCACCCCTCCACTTT.

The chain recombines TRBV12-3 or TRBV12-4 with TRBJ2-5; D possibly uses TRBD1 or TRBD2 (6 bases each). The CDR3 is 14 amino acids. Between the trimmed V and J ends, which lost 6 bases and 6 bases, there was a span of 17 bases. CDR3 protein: CASSHPTRGKTQYF. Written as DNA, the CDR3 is TGTGCCAGCAGCCATCCGACTAGGGGGAAGACCCAGTACTTC.

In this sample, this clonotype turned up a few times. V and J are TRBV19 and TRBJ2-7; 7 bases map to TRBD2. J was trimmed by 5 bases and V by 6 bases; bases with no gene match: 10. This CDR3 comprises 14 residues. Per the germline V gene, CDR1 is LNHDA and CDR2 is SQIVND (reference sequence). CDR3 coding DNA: TGTGCCAGTAGCCTTACGGGAGGTCGGGACGAGCAGTACTTC. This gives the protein CASSLTGGRDEQYF.

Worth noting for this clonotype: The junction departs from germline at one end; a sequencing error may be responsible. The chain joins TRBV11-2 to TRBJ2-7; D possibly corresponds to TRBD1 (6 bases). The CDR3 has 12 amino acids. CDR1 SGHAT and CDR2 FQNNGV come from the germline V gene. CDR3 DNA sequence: TGTGCCAGCAGCGAGGCTACAGGGATACTAGGGTTC. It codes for CASSEATGILGF.

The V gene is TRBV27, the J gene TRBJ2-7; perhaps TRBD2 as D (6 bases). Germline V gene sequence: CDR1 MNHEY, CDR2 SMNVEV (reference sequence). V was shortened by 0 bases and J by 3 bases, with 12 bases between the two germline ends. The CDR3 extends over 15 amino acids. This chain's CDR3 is CASSLSGGAVYEQYV. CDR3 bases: TGTGCCAGCAGTTTATCCGGCGGGGCCGTCTACGAGCAGTACGTC.

CDR3 in amino acids: CASRPAVGDTSYGYTF. CDR3 nucleotides: TGTGCCAGCAGACCTGCGGTTGGGGACACCTCCTATGGCTACACCTTC. The chain joins TRBV7-9 to TRBJ1-2; possibly TRBD1 for D (6 bases). Germline V gene sequence: CDR1 SEHNR, CDR2 FQNEAQ (reference sequence). The CDR3 has 16 residues. V lost 6 bases, J lost 4 bases, and 21 bases lay in between.

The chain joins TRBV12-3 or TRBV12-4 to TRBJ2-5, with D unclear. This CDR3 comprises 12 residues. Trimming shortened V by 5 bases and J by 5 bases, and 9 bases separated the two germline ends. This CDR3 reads CASSPRTETQYF. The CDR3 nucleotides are TGTGCCAGCAGTCCAAGGACGGAGACCCAGTACTTC.

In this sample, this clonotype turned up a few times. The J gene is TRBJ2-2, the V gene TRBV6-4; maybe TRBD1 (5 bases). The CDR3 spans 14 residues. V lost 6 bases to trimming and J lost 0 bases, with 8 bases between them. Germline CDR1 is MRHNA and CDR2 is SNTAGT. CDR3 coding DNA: TGTGCCAGCAGCTCGACAGCGAACACCGGGGAGCTGTTTTTT. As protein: CASSSTANTGELFF.

The CDR3 DNA reads as TGTGCCAGCAGCCTAACCCGACAGCTGGACGAGCAGTACTTC. Translating gives CASSLTRQLDEQYF. The chain links TRBV5-5 to TRBJ2-7; possible D gene TRBD1, 5 bases. Germline assignment: CDR1 SGHKS and CDR2 YYEKEE (reference sequence). The V end lost 4 bases, the J end lost 5 bases, and 16 bases lay between the germline ends. This CDR3 has 14 residues.

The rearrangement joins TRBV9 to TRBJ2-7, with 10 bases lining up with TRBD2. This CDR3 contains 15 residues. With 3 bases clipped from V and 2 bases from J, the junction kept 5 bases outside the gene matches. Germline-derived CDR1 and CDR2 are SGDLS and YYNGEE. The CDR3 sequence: CASSGGTSATYEQYF. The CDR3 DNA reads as TGTGCCAGCAGCGGGGGGACTAGCGCGACCTACGAGCAGTACTTC.

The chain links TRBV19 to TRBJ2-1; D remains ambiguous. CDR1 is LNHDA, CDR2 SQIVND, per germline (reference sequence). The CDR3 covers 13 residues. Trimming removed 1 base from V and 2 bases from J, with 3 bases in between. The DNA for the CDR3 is TGTGCCAGTAGTATAGTGGCCTACAATGAGCAGTTCTTC. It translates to CASSIVAYNEQFF.

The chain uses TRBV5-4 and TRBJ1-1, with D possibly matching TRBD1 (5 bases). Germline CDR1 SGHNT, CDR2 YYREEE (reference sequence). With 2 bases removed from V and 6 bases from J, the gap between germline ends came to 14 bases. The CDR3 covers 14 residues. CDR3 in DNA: TGTGCCAGCAGCTTTCTTTCCGGGGGATCTGAAGCTTTCTTT. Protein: CASSFLSGGSEAFF. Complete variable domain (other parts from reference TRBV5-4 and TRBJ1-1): ETGVTQSPTHLIKTRGQQVTLRCSSQSGHNTVSWYQQALGQGPQFIFQYYREEENGRGNFPPRFSGLQFPNYSSELNVNALELDDSALYLCASSFLSGGSEAFFGQGTRLTVV.

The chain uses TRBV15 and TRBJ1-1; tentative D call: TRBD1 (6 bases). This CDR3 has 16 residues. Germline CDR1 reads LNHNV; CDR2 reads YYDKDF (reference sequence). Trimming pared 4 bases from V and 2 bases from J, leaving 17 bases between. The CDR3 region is CATSIARQDLNTEAFF. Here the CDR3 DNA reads TGTGCCACCAGCATCGCCCGACAGGACCTTAACACTGAAGCTTTCTTT.

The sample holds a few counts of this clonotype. CDR3 coding DNA: TGTGCCAGCAGCTTAGGATCCGGGTCTCAGTACTTC. Its translation is CASSLGSGSQYF. The chain couples TRBV7-9 to TRBJ2-4; D ambiguous. The ends were cut back, 1 base at V and 12 bases at J, with 10 bases in the middle. The CDR3 consists of 12 residues. Germline V gene lookup returns CDR1 SEHNR and CDR2 FQNEAQ (reference sequence).

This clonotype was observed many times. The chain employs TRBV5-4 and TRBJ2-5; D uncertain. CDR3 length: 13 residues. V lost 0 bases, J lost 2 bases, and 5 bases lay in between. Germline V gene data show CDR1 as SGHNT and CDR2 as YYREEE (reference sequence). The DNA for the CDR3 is TGTGCCAGCAGCTTGGTTTCTCAAGAGACCCAGTACTTC. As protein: CASSLVSQETQYF.

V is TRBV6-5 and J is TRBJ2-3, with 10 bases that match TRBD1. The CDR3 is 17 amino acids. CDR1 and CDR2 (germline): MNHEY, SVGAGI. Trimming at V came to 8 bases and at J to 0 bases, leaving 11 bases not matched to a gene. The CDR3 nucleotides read TGTGCCAGCGGAATGACAGGGGGCAGGGGCAGCACAGATACGCAGTATTTT. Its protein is CASGMTGGRGSTDTQYF.

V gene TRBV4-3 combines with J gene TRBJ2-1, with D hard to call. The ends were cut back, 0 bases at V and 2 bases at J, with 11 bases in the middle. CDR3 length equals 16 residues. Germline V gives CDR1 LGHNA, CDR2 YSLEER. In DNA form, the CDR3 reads TGCGCCAGCAGCCAAGATTTGGCGAGCCCCTACAATGAGCAGTTCTTC. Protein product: CASSQDLASPYNEQFF.